This TCR beta chain was captured in a study of blood T cell repertoires in COVID-19. Background on the study: Sites in the United States, Italy and Spain provided acute and convalescent COVID-19 samples. From T cells, B-cell-depleted T cells, or PBMCs came the material, which was cDNA or gDNA.

This clone was recorded only once. Per the original data handling: Amplification from reference gene primers served as the basis for estimated nucleated cell counts. This table comes from immunoSEQ multiplex PCR, and its TCRdb copy is limited to in-frame clones, with some not included. V and J calls and clone size follow that table, whereas D and trimming were derived from the DNA. The sample shows 30,000 to 45,000 clones, 87% of them seen only once. Germline V gene lookup returns CDR1 SEHNR and CDR2 FQNEAQ (reference sequence). CDR3 length: 11 residues. Trimming removed 4 bases from V and 10 bases from J; junction bases left unmatched: 1.

This TCR was sampled from a human donor in a cohort sampled during active COVID-19. What was sequenced was peripheral blood. The J gene is TRBJ2-1, the V gene TRBV7-9; 7 bases fit TRBD1. The CDR3 loop is CASSSGQEQFF. The CDR3 DNA reads as TGTGCCAGCAGCTCGGGACAGGAGCAGTTCTTC.